The 32 T cell receptor beta chains reported below all come from one sample, sequenced in a study of breast tumors, draining lymph nodes, adjacent tissues. Breast cancer patients provided tissue from their axillary draining lymph nodes. TCRdb recomputed calls from the multiplex PCR reads with MiXCR, one row per CDR3 protein. Among some 100,000 distinct CDR3 sequences listed, 21% were seen once. The sample comprised axillary lymph node tissue. The receptor source for this set is a female donor with breast cancer. Some clones in this sample may be carry-over from other donors' samples.

This clonotype came up many times. The V and J genes are TRBV19 and TRBJ2-7; D is possibly TRBD2 (6 bases). The length of the CDR3 is 15 residues. The germline V gene encodes CDR1 LNHDA and CDR2 SQIVND (reference sequence). The germline V and J ends were trimmed by 3 bases and 2 bases, with 14 bases remaining between them. CDR3 sequence (DNA): TGTGCCAGTAGTATGGCCGGGACTTCAGCCTACGAGCAGTACTTC. Translating it yields CASSMAGTSAYEQYF. Full variable domain (remainder filled in from reference TRBV19 and TRBJ2-7): DGGITQSPKYLFRKEGQNVTLSCEQNLNHDAMYWYRQDPGQGLRLIYYSQIVNDFQKGDIAEGYSVSREKKESFPLTVTSAQKNPTAFYLCASSMAGTSAYEQYFGPGTRLTVT.

The J gene is TRBJ2-7, the V gene TRBV10-3; 8 bases map to TRBD2. CDR3 length: 15 amino acids. The V and J ends lost 9 bases and 4 bases, in that order; junction bases with no gene match: 14. Germline V gives CDR1 ENHRY, CDR2 SYGVKD. The CDR3 here is CAINEGSGASYEQYF. CDR3 bases: TGTGCCATAAACGAAGGTAGCGGGGCATCATACGAGCAGTACTTC.

The J gene is TRBJ1-1, the V gene TRBV9, with D maybe TRBD1 (5 bases). V dropped 3 bases and J dropped 0 bases, with 9 bases sitting between them. The CDR3 spans 14 residues. The germline V gene encodes CDR1 SGDLS and CDR2 YYNGEE. DNA of the CDR3: TGTGCCAGCAGCGCAGGGACGGTGAACACTGAAGCTTTCTTT. Translated, it gives CASSAGTVNTEAFF. The variable domain in full, completed from reference TRBV9 and TRBJ1-1, reads DSGVTQTPKHLITATGQRVTLRCSPRSGDLSVYWYQQSLDQGLQFLIQYYNGEERAKGNILERFSAQQFPDLHSELNLSSLELGDSALYFCASSAGTVNTEAFFGQGTRLTVV.

A word on this clonotype: Being one base from a much bigger clone, this may be a read error. The chain joins TRBV6-2 or TRBV6-3 to TRBJ2-1, with 10 bases that match TRBD2. This CDR3 has 16 residues. Looked up from germline, CDR1 is MNHEY and CDR2 is SVGEGT. The CDR3 sequence is CASRPSGRRSYNEQSF. The CDR3, as DNA: TGTGCCAGCAGACCTAGCGGGAGAAGATCCTACAATGAGCAGTCCTTC.

The chain combines TRBV12-3 or TRBV12-4 with TRBJ2-4; 7 bases align to TRBD1. The CDR3 is 14 residues long. With V trimmed by 0 bases and J by 13 bases, 9 bases remained unmatched. The CDR3 here is CASSLATGKGEQYF. The CDR3 nucleotides are TGTGCCAGCAGTTTAGCGACAGGGAAAGGGGAACAGTACTTC.

This clonotype was seen many times. The chain couples TRBV4-1 to TRBJ1-6; tentative D call: TRBD1 (6 bases). Germline V CDR1 and CDR2: MGHRA, YSYEKL. Trimming pared 1 base from V and 9 bases from J, leaving 10 bases between. This CDR3 has 14 amino acids. CDR3 residues: CASSQGGLGSPLHF. CDR3 nucleotide sequence: TGCGCCAGCAGCCAAGGGGGGCTGGGTTCACCCCTCCACTTT.

This clonotype was picked up many times. This sequence joins TRBV5-1 and TRBJ2-1; D gene uncertain. The CDR3 contains 14 residues. Trimming cost V 1 base and J 8 bases, with 13 bases left between them. CDR1 and CDR2 (germline): SGHRS, YFSETQ. CDR3 nucleotide sequence: TGCGCCAGCAGCTTGTCCCTTCTTGGTGATGAGCAGTTCTTC. Residues: CASSLSLLGDEQFF.

This clonotype was seen ten or more times. J is TRBJ2-7 and V is TRBV2, with D perhaps matching TRBD1 (5 bases). Germline V lookup: CDR1 SNHLY, CDR2 FYNNEI. This CDR3 is 15 amino acids long. V gave up 8 bases and J gave up 1 base, with 18 bases separating them. Here the CDR3 reads CASLEGQGFSYEQYF. CDR3 DNA: TGTGCCAGCCTCGAAGGGCAGGGTTTTTCCTACGAGCAGTACTTC.

This clonotype was observed many times. The chain joins TRBV29-1 to TRBJ2-7; D call uncertain. There are 12 residues in the CDR3. Germline V gives CDR1 SQVTM, CDR2 ANQGSEA. V was clipped by 4 bases and J by 2 bases, with 9 bases between them. The CDR3 protein is CSVVDVAYEQYF. The CDR3 region has the DNA TGCAGCGTTGTGGACGTCGCCTACGAGCAGTACTTC.

This rearrangement joins TRBV28 to TRBJ1-5; TRBD1 might be the D (6 bases). This CDR3 is 16 amino acids long. Germline CDR1 and CDR2: MDHEN and SYDVKM. V was trimmed by 3 bases and J by 2 bases, leaving 14 bases between them. CDR3 loop: CASSLFRDIRNQPQHF. CDR3 sequence (DNA): TGTGCCAGCAGTTTGTTCCGGGACATACGCAATCAGCCCCAGCATTTT.

The genes are TRBV7-2 and TRBJ2-5; no reliable D call. The CDR3 totals 13 residues. The germline gives CDR1 SGHTA, CDR2 FQGNSA. Trimming cost V 3 bases and J 3 bases, with 8 bases left between them. The CDR3 region has the DNA TGTGCCAGCAGCTTTGTCTACAAAGAGACCCAGTACTTC. Amino acid sequence: CASSFVYKETQYF.

This clonotype was observed at least ten times. The chain links TRBV20-1 to TRBJ1-4; the D gene is possibly TRBD1 (5 bases). CDR1 DFQATT and CDR2 SNEGSKA come from the germline V gene (reference sequence). There are 12 residues in the CDR3. The CDR3 reads CSAGTDNKKLFF. In DNA, the CDR3 is TGCAGCGCCGGGACCGACAACAAAAAACTGTTTTTT.

This clonotype was found many times. The chain links TRBV5-1 to TRBJ2-7, with 12 bases identical to TRBD1. Germline values: CDR1 SGHRS, CDR2 YFSETQ. The V and J ends lost 4 bases and 3 bases, in that order; junction bases with no gene match: 11. This CDR3 contains 17 residues. CDR3 sequence (DNA): TGCGCCAGCAGCGCAACCGGGACAGGGGGCCGTAGCTACGAGCAGTACTTC. It translates to CASSATGTGGRSYEQYF.

This clonotype was detected only a few times. This chain links TRBV12-3 or TRBV12-4 with TRBJ1-5; D unresolved. Trimming shortened V by 4 bases and J by 1 base, and 8 bases separated the two germline ends. There are 14 residues in the CDR3. CDR3 region: CASSWGRSNQPQHF. The CDR3 DNA reads as TGTGCCAGCAGTTGGGGTAGAAGCAATCAGCCCCAGCATTTT.

This clonotype was recorded many times. V and J are TRBV19 and TRBJ2-7; a weak D match, TRBD1 (6 bases). The germline gives CDR1 LNHDA, CDR2 SQIVND (reference sequence). Trimming removed 6 bases at V and 2 bases at J, with 11 bases between. This CDR3 has 13 amino acids. The CDR3 reads CASSTGWTYEQYF. In nucleotides, the CDR3 is TGTGCCAGTAGCACAGGGTGGACCTACGAGCAGTACTTC. Together with reference TRBV19 and TRBJ2-7, the CDR3 gives the full variable domain: DGGITQSPKYLFRKEGQNVTLSCEQNLNHDAMYWYRQDPGQGLRLIYYSQIVNDFQKGDIAEGYSVSREKKESFPLTVTSAQKNPTAFYLCASSTGWTYEQYFGPGTRLTVT.

In this sample, this clonotype turned up many times. V and J are TRBV6-6 and TRBJ1-4; TRBD1 might be the D (5 bases). V lost 2 bases and J lost 8, with 12 bases in between. Germline CDR1 reads MNHNY; CDR2 reads SVGAGI (reference sequence). The CDR3 is 14 residues long. The CDR3 protein is CASSYPRVGEKLFF. As DNA, the CDR3 is TGTGCCAGCAGTTACCCCAGGGTGGGCGAAAAACTGTTTTTT.

This clonotype was seen ten or more times. The rearrangement joins TRBV5-8 to TRBJ1-6; a possible D gene is TRBD1 (5 bases). The CDR3 loop spans 15 amino acids. Trimming left V 0 bases short and J 8 bases short, with 12 bases between. The germline CDR1 and CDR2 sequences are SGHTS and YDEGEE. In DNA, the CDR3 is TGTGCCAGCAGCTTGGATGGGGCGCCGGATTCACCCCTCCACTTT. Its protein product is CASSLDGAPDSPLHF.

This clonotype was seen at least ten times. The chain couples TRBV5-8 to TRBJ1-2, with a tentative D call TRBD1 (5 bases). With 1 base removed from V and 2 bases from J, the gap between germline ends came to 6 bases. The CDR3 runs 13 residues. The V gene's germline CDR1 is SGHTS and CDR2 YDEGEE. CDR3 in DNA: TGTGCCAGCAGCTTGCGACAGAACTATGGCTACACCTTC. Amino acid sequence: CASSLRQNYGYTF. Drawing the rest from reference TRBV5-8 and TRBJ1-2, the complete variable domain is EAGVTQSPTHLIKTRGQQATLRCSPISGHTSVYWYQQALGLGLQFLLWYDEGEERNRGNFPPRFSGRQFPNYSSELNVNALELEDSALYLCASSLRQNYGYTFGSGTRLTVV.

Remarks on this clonotype: As the CDR3 is not closed by the conserved phenylalanine or tryptophan, this likely results from a read error. The J gene is TRBJ2-6, the V gene TRBV2; the match to TRBD1 covers 9 bases. V lost 7 bases to trimming and J lost 1 base; unmatched junction nucleotides: 8. This CDR3 has 17 residues. Germline V gives CDR1 SNHLY, CDR2 FYNNEI. CDR3 sequence (DNA): TGTGCCAGCAATCCGGGACAGGGATTTTCTGGGGCCAACGTCCTGACTCTC. Translating gives CASNPGQGFSGANVLTL.

The chain links TRBV28 to TRBJ2-5, with D possibly TRBD1 on 6 matching bases. The CDR3 covers 13 residues. The V gene's germline CDR1 is MDHEN and CDR2 SYDVKM. V lost 7 bases, J lost 6 bases, and 15 bases lay in between. The chain's CDR3 is CASNNAGDKTQYF. DNA for the CDR3: TGTGCCAGCAATAACGCAGGGGATAAGACCCAGTACTTC.

Concerning this clonotype: A much larger clone lies a single base off, so this may be a read error. The chain carries TRBV4-1 and TRBJ2-1; D remains ambiguous. CDR3 length equals 14 residues. V was clipped by 0 bases and J by 12 bases, with 15 bases between them. In germline, CDR1 is MGHRA, CDR2 YSYEKL. CDR3 amino acids: CASSQEPPTYGQFF. Here the CDR3 DNA reads TGCGCCAGCAGCCAAGAGCCCCCTACTTATGGGCAGTTCTTC.

This clonotype was detected ten times or more. The chain links TRBV4-2 to TRBJ2-3, with TRBD2 identical over 9 bases. Germline V lookup: CDR1 LGHNA, CDR2 YNFKEQ. CDR3 size: 16 residues. V was pared by 4 bases and J by 1 base, with 6 bases of the junction left unmatched. The CDR3 is CASSRALAGGTDTQYF. In nucleotides, the CDR3 is TGTGCCAGCAGCCGAGCCTTAGCGGGGGGCACAGATACGCAGTATTTT.

A single count supports this clonotype. This sequence may be a read error, since a much larger clone differs from it by one base. The conserved final phenylalanine or tryptophan is absent from the CDR3, which likely points to a read error. The chain recombines TRBV30 with TRBJ2-7; D remains ambiguous. Trimming pared 0 bases from V and 0 bases from J, leaving 12 bases between. The CDR3 loop spans 15 amino acids. Germline V gene lookup returns CDR1 GTSNPN and CDR2 SVGIG (reference sequence). This CDR3 is CAWSVKGLVSYEQYL. CDR3 nucleotide sequence: TGTGCCTGGAGTGTTAAGGGCTTGGTCTCCTACGAGCAGTACCTC.

The table lists this clonotype with many counts. V usage is TRBV6-1 and J usage is TRBJ2-4; a weak D match, TRBD1 (5 bases). Per germline, CDR1 MNHNS and CDR2 SASEGT. The CDR3 runs 14 residues. Trimming took 0 bases from V and 7 from J, leaving 10 bases between them. The CDR3 sequence: CASSEAEGHNIQYF. Written as DNA, the CDR3 is TGTGCCAGCAGTGAAGCGGAAGGACATAACATTCAGTACTTC.

This clonotype was detected a few times. V usage is TRBV20-1 and J usage is TRBJ1-1; maybe TRBD1 (5 bases). The CDR3 has 16 residues. CDR1 and CDR2 (germline): DFQATT, SNEGSKA (reference sequence). Trimming pared 0 bases from V and 4 bases from J, leaving 18 bases between. CDR3 protein: CSARDRRTLTVTEAFF. In nucleotides, the CDR3 is TGCAGTGCTAGAGATCGCAGAACGTTGACAGTCACTGAAGCTTTCTTT.

This clonotype occurred a few times. The rearrangement uses TRBV5-4 and TRBJ2-2; tentatively, D is TRBD2 (6 bases). Germline-derived CDR1 and CDR2 are SGHNT and YYREEE (reference sequence). Trimming took off 4 bases at V and 8 bases at J, with 24 bases between the two ends. CDR3 length: 17 amino acids. CDR3 nucleotide sequence: TGTGCCAGCAGCATAGGAGGGGTTGCCAGGTTCGATGGGGAGCTGTTTTTT. Translating gives CASSIGGVARFDGELFF.

This clonotype was recorded many times. The J gene is TRBJ2-7, the V gene TRBV6-5; possible D gene TRBD2, 5 bases. V lost 2 bases and J lost 1, with 9 bases in between. The CDR3 has 14 amino acids. Per germline, CDR1 MNHEY and CDR2 SVGAGI. The CDR3 bases are TGTGCCAGCAGTTACGACGAGGGTTCCTACGAGCAGTACTTC. Amino acid sequence: CASSYDEGSYEQYF.

This clonotype was observed at least ten times. This sequence joins TRBV10-2 and TRBJ1-6; D is uncertain. Germline V gene data show CDR1 as WSHSY and CDR2 as SAAADI. The CDR3 covers 15 residues. Trimming pared 4 bases from V and 8 bases from J, leaving 15 bases between. The CDR3: CASSAGQEGYSPLHF. The DNA for the CDR3 is TGCGCCAGCAGTGCCGGTCAGGAAGGTTATTCACCCCTCCACTTT.

Ten or more counts support this clonotype. The V gene is TRBV19, the J gene TRBJ1-6; 8 bases match TRBD1. The CDR3 runs to 13 residues. Trimming took 6 bases from V and 10 from J; bases not matched to a gene: 5. Germline CDR1 is LNHDA and CDR2 is SQIVND (reference sequence). The CDR3 protein is CASSDRGRSPLHF. The CDR3 DNA is TGTGCCAGTAGCGACAGGGGCCGGTCACCCCTCCACTTT.

This clonotype was recorded at least ten times. The V call is TRBV6-2 or TRBV6-3, the J call TRBJ2-7; the D is unclear. There are 14 residues in the CDR3. V was pared by 2 bases and J by 0 bases, with 8 bases between. Germline V lookup: CDR1 MNHEY, CDR2 SVGEGT. The CDR3 region is CASSYTSSSYEQYF. The CDR3 DNA follows: TGTGCCAGCAGTTACACCTCGAGCTCCTACGAGCAGTACTTC.

This clonotype was found many times. The chain couples TRBV20-1 to TRBJ1-2; no firm D call. The germline V gene encodes CDR1 DFQATT and CDR2 SNEGSKA (reference sequence). V gave up 0 bases and J gave up 14 bases, with 19 bases separating them. This CDR3 region has 13 residues. The CDR3 nucleotides are TGCAGTGCTAGAGATTTGAGGGCAGGTCGGGAGACCTTC. It yields the protein CSARDLRAGRETF.

The table lists this clonotype with many counts. This chain links TRBV19 with TRBJ2-3, with 8 bases aligning to TRBD1. The CDR3 spans 15 residues. V gave up 5 bases and J gave up 2 bases; unmatched junction bases: 6. The germline V gene has CDR1 LNHDA and CDR2 SQIVND (reference sequence). CDR3 in amino acids: CASSPRTGYTDTQYF. The CDR3 DNA follows: TGTGCCAGTAGTCCGAGGACAGGGTACACAGATACGCAGTATTTT.